This T cell receptor (beta chain) was captured by sequencing in a study of cytomegalovirus exposure and HLA in healthy donors. General study findings and limits: Researchers counted roughly 150 TCR beta chains as cytomegalovirus-associated.

About this clone: The antigen remains unidentified.

The CDR3 is made up of 15 amino acids. V lost 0 bases and J 3 bases, leaving 9 bases between the germline ends. Germline assignment: CDR1 ENHRY and CDR2 SYGVKD. Though nominally healthy at sampling, donors likely had unrecorded immune exposures. Researchers ran the PCR with 60 Vbeta and 13 Jbeta primers. Some clones are missing from TCRdb's copy, which holds only in-frame ones; the method was immunoSEQ multiplex PCR. The sample consists of about 220,000 clones, around four fifths of them appearing once. The TCR originated in a boy aged 2 to 10 in good health and CMV-seronegative. The chain carries TRBV10-3 and TRBJ1-5; TRBD1 might be the D (5 bases). The sequenced sample was PBMCs. CDR3 protein: CAISESNRINQPQHF. CDR3 coding DNA: TGTGCCATCAGTGAGTCGAACAGGATCAATCAGCCCCAGCATTTT.